The TCR beta chain under discussion was sequenced for a study of cytomegalovirus exposure and HLA in healthy donors (dated by TCRdb to about 2017). Regarding the study in general: The 666 repertoires of the first cohort and the 95 to 150 validation repertoires were produced on the same platform, according to a later analysis. To predict cytomegalovirus infection status, the study combined high-throughput TCR immunosequencing, statistical association of individual TCRs with disease status, and machine learning. In addition to the first cohort of 666 subjects, a separate validation cohort of about 120 different subjects was used. The aim of the study was to test whether cataloging public T cell receptors could identify signatures of past pathogen exposure. General study outcomes and caveats: Across donors, most TCR sequences were observed very rarely, whereas some public TCRs were present in many individuals. Cytomegalovirus status was reported to be diagnosed by the classifier with high specificity and sensitivity in both the original and validation cohorts. A later analysis lacked HLA typing for the validation cohort, so it scored co-occurrence in that cohort across all 110 or so repertoires. Subsequent analysis determined that TCRs grouped into clusters in the first cohort also showed a tendency toward co-occurrence across the roughly 120 validation repertoires, and 94% of cluster scores exceeded 0. In vitro tests confirmed that a few of the cytomegalovirus-associated TCR beta chains recognize cytomegalovirus antigens. The authors suggested that the approach could potentially be extended to other disease states and immunological phenotypes. In the study, 150 to 200 TCR beta chains were listed as associated with cytomegalovirus.

The CDR3 numbers 16 residues from cysteine through phenylalanine. Just the 48-base CDR3 DNA is kept, in frame starting at base 1. Trimming takes 6 bases off V and 5 bases off J; junction bases not matched to a gene: 11. CDR1 is given as KGHSH and CDR2 as LQKENI, both from the germline V gene. A single count supports this clone. Its antigen has not been determined. Per-base qualities were not stored, and no clone one base away is much larger. Donors formed part of the validation cohort, which comprised 120 subjects and was distinct from the first cohort of 670 or so subjects. Library method: the immunoSEQ multiplex PCR assay. In the source study's methods: A statistical classification framework was built to diagnose cytomegalovirus status from the catalog of TCR beta chain sequences. TCRdb carries this immuneACCESS record with in-frame sequences only. Its versions omit some clonotypes, under half of them owing to an unresolved V gene in the studies checked, with the rest unexplained. V and J calls and clone size come straight from that table; D and trimming were deduced from the DNA. The sample table contains about 220,000 clones; only one count was recorded for about 89% of them. The biggest ten clones account for 0.85% to 1.2% of the sample.

The clonotype comes from a woman between 18 and 29 years old in good health and CMV-seronegative. This chain joins TRBV18 to TRBJ2-7, and TRBD1 aligns with 12 junction nucleotides. Material for sequencing was PBMCs. The CDR3 protein: CASSRGRDRGQHEQYF. The DNA reads as follows: TGTGCCAGCTCGAGGGGTAGGGACAGGGGGCAACACGAGCAGTACTTC.